Listed below are T cell receptor beta chains from one sample, sequenced in a study of identical twins. TCRdb independently ran MiXCR on the 5' RACE reads; one entry per CDR3 protein. The repertoire holds 700,000 or so distinct CDR3 sequences, with over 8.5% as singletons. The same data also went into a second study, on yellow fever vaccine responses in identical twins.

What was sequenced was PBMCs. The receptors were sampled from a woman aged 18-29 years in good health. The CDR3 runs from the conserved cysteine through the conserved F or W. The D gene is left open where the match is weak. Size tells how often a clone was seen (once, few, many) or the class of an expanded clone, and some rows leave it out.

clone_size j_call v_call d_call cdr3_nt cdr3_aa
. TRBJ2-3 TRBV7-9 . TGTGCCAGCAGCTTATCGGTAGCGGACAACACAGATACGCAGTATTTT CASSLSVADNTDTQYF
. TRBJ1-4 TRBV20-1 TRBD1 TGCAGCGGACAGGGAGGCGAAAAACTGTTTTTT CSGQGGEKLFF
. TRBJ2-1 TRBV4-3 TRBD1 TGCGCCAGCAGCCAAACAGGGGGGCGTTATAATGAGCAGTTCTTC CASSQTGGRYNEQFF
. TRBJ2-5 TRBV7-9 TRBD1 TGTGCCAGCAGCTCCAATACACTGGGACAGTTCCAAGAGACCCAGTACTTC CASSSNTLGQFQETQYF
many TRBJ2-7 TRBV12-3/TRBV12-4 . TGTGCCAGCAGTTTGGCAGGGCCGATTTACGAGCAGTACTTC CASSLAGPIYEQYF
few TRBJ2-7 TRBV20-1 . TGCAGTGCCCCCAAGAGAGGGGGATTCTACGAGCAGTACTTC CSAPKRGGFYEQYF
few TRBJ2-2 TRBV14 . TGTGCCAGCAGCCAAGGGTTGCCCGGGGAGCTGTTTTTT CASSQGLPGELFF
few TRBJ2-5 TRBV10-3 . TGTGCCAGCCAAAGGACAGTCCAAGAGACCCAGTACTTC CASQRTVQETQYF
few TRBJ2-7 TRBV28 TRBD2 TGTGCCAGCAGTTCCCCCAGCGGGAGGGTTTCCTACGAGCAGTACTTC CASSSPSGRVSYEQYF
many TRBJ1-4 TRBV12-3/TRBV12-4 . TGTGCCAGCAGTTCCAGGTATAATGAAAAACTGTTTTTT CASSSRYNEKLFF
many TRBJ2-1 TRBV7-9 TRBD2 TGTGCCAGCAGCGTATCCACTAGCGGGGGCCAAAATGAGCAGTTCTTC CASSVSTSGGQNEQFF
. TRBJ2-3 TRBV7-3 TRBD1 TGTGCCAGCAGCTTAAACCCAGGACAGGGGGCCTACACAGATACGCAGTATTTT CASSLNPGQGAYTDTQYF
. TRBJ2-2 TRBV2 . TGTGCCACCAGCAGGGGTGAGGGGAACACCGGGGAGCTGTTTTTT CATSRGEGNTGELFF
. TRBJ2-5 TRBV29-1 . TGCAGCGTTGTTGGGAGGACTGAGCGGACCCAGTACTTC CSVVGRTERTQYF
. TRBJ1-2 TRBV6-6 TRBD1 TGTGCCAGCAGTTACTCGACAGGGGATGGCTACACCTTC CASSYSTGDGYTF
. TRBJ2-3 TRBV3-1 . TGTGCCAGCAGCCAAGGACTGTTTGGTACGCAGTATTTT CASSQGLFGTQYF
many TRBJ2-4 TRBV4-2 TRBD1 TGTGCCAGCAGCCAAGAAGGACAGGGGGGGCGAATCGACATTCAGTACTTC CASSQEGQGGRIDIQYF
few TRBJ2-3 TRBV27 TRBD2 TGTGCCAGCAGTTTATTGGGGGGGGACACAGATACGCAGTATTTT CASSLLGGDTDTQYF
. TRBJ2-3 TRBV5-6 . TGTGCCAGCAGCCCCGCCCCGGGAGATACGCAGTATTTT CASSPAPGDTQYF
. TRBJ2-1 TRBV27 . TGTGCCAGCAGTTGGATCTCCTACAATGAGCAGTTCTTC CASSWISYNEQFF
. TRBJ2-2 TRBV4-3 . TGCGCCAGCAGCCGATTAGGGGGAGGAGTGGAGTGGAGCACCGGGGAGCTGTTTTTT CASSRLGGGVEWSTGELFF
few TRBJ2-3 TRBV10-3 TRBD2 TGTGCCATCAGTAAGACTAGCGGGGGCCTCACAGATACGCAGTATTTT CAISKTSGGLTDTQYF
. TRBJ2-3 TRBV14 TRBD2 TGTGCCAGCAGCCTGAAAGGGACTAAGCGGATCACAGATACGCAGTATTTT CASSLKGTKRITDTQYF
. TRBJ2-7 TRBV5-1 . TGCGCCAGCAGCTTGGCCCCCCCCGGGAGTCTCTACGAGCAGTACTTC CASSLAPPGSLYEQYF
. TRBJ2-5 TRBV10-3 . TGTGCCATCAGTGACTCGGGACCCGGATACCAAGAGACCCAGTACTTC CAISDSGPGYQETQYF
. TRBJ2-3 TRBV11-1 TRBD1 TGTGCCAGCAGCTTTAGGCCCAAACTGACAGGGACCCAAAGCACAGATACGCAGTATTTT CASSFRPKLTGTQSTDTQYF
many TRBJ2-2 TRBV5-1 . TGCGCCAGCAGCTTAAGCCTAAAGAACACCGGGGAGCTGTTTTTT CASSLSLKNTGELFF